The text below deals with one T cell receptor (beta chain). These data originate in a study of shared clonotypes between healthy human individuals. The CDR3 is made up of 15 amino acids. CDR1 is MNHNY and CDR2 is SVGAGI in the germline V gene (reference sequence). After removal of 5 bases from V and 3 bases from J, the junction contained 10 bases not matched to a gene. Data came from immunoSEQ multiplex PCR; TCRdb stores just in-frame clones and leaves some out. The sample holds around 1.5 million clones; 95% to 99% are singletons and the top ten take 0.45%. Sequencing was carried out using naive CD4+ T cells sorted from blood. This sample's subset: CD45RA+ positively selected. The rearrangement joins TRBV6-6 to TRBJ2-7; TRBD1 agrees at 7 bases. This sequence originates from a man aged 25 to 45 in good health. The CDR3 sequence: CASSGLDRADYEQYF. CDR3 DNA sequence: TGTGCCAGCAGTGGGCTAGACAGGGCGGACTACGAGCAGTACTTC.